This is a list of T cell receptor beta chains from one sample in a study of T cell responses to AZD1222 COVID-19 vaccine. Measured with immunoSEQ multiplex PCR; TCRdb has only the in-frame clones, and not every one. In the table there are 63,000 or so clones, about 85% of which are singletons. This sample comprised peripheral blood, obtained on day 0 of AZD1222 vaccination. Receptors were obtained from an adult in good health. The CDR3 runs from the conserved cysteine through the conserved F or W.

V gene	J gene	CDR3 protein
TRBV3-1/TRBV3-2	TRBJ2-1	CASSQLPSREQFF
TRBV6-2/TRBV6-3	TRBJ2-7	CASSYSALQGYEQYF
TRBV6-5	TRBJ1-3	CASSLESSGNTIYF
TRBV27	TRBJ1-2	CASNRQGTVGGYTF
TRBV3-1/TRBV3-2	TRBJ2-5	CASSQDGETQYF
TRBV5-8	TRBJ2-2	CASSSRLAGKISTGELFF
TRBV15	TRBJ2-7	CATSRDNTYEQYF
TRBV6-5	TRBJ1-6	CASSYSRWAGESPLHF
TRBV5-1	TRBJ1-2	CASSSGGGGFYGYTF
TRBV9	TRBJ2-7	CASSVGGQGYEQYF
TRBV6-5	TRBJ1-6	CAIDGGSGSPLHF
TRBV5-6	TRBJ2-5	CASSLSTRTQYF
TRBV27	TRBJ1-6	CASSLSALGARGSPLHF
TRBV10-3	TRBJ1-2	CAISLDRNYHGYTF
TRBV25-1	TRBJ1-2	CASSEGGKNYGYTF
TRBV10-3	TRBJ2-1	CAISVVGPGNEQFF
TRBV29-1	TRBJ2-7	CSVTGGGLEQYF
TRBV9	TRBJ1-2	CASSGPSGTGAVGYTF
TRBV7-3	TRBJ2-5	CASSLSHPQETQYF
TRBV18	TRBJ2-5	CASSPSRAETQYF
TRBV7-9	TRBJ2-7	CASSLVAGGAHEQYF
TRBV13	TRBJ2-6	CASSNRDVLSGANVLTF
TRBV7-9	TRBJ1-2	CASSLKFIRYGYTF
TRBV29-1	TRBJ1-5	CSVEYGANQPQHF
TRBV4-1	TRBJ1-5	CASSDRDRGNQPQHF
TRBV4-1	TRBJ2-7	CASSLGLPYEQYF
TRBV9	TRBJ1-6	CASSVQGQWGSPLHF